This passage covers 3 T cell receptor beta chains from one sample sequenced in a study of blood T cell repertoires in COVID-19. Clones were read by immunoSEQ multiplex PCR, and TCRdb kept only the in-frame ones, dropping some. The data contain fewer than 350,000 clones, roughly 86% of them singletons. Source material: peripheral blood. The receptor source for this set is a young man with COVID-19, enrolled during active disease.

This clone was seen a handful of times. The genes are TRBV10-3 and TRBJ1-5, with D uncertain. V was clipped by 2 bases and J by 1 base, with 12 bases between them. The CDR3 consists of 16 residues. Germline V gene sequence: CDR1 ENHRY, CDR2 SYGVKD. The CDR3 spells CAISERLTLSNQPQHF. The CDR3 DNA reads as TGTGCCATCAGTGAGAGGTTGACACTCAGCAATCAGCCCCAGCATTTT.

The DNA for the CDR3 is TGTGCCAGCACCCCCGGGGGGTCTAGCTCCTACGAGCAGTACTTC. This sequence encodes CASTPGGSSSYEQYF. This chain joins TRBV27 and TRBJ2-7; 7 nucleotides agree with TRBD2. With 7 bases clipped from V and 0 bases from J, the junction kept 9 bases outside the gene matches. Germline loops: CDR1 MNHEY, CDR2 SMNVEV (reference sequence). There are 15 residues in the CDR3.

The CDR3 region is CASSLFRDSDTQYF. The CDR3 nucleotides are TGTGCCAGCTCACTCTTCAGGGATTCAGATACGCAGTATTTT. The chain combines TRBV18 with TRBJ2-3; tentative D call: TRBD1 (5 bases). Germline values: CDR1 KGHSH, CDR2 LQKENI. The CDR3 loop spans 14 amino acids. V lost 4 bases and J 4 bases, leaving 12 bases between the germline ends.